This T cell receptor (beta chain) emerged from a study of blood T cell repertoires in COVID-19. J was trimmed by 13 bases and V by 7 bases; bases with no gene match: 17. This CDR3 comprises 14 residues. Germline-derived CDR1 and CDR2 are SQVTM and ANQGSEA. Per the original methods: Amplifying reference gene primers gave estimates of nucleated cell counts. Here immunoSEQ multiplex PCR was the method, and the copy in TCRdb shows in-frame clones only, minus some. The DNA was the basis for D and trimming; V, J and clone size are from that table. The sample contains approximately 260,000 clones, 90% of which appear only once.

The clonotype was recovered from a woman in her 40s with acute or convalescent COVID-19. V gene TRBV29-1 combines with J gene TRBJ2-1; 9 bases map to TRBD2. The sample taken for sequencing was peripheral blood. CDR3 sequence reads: CSASKGERGANQFF. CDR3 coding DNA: TGCAGCGCATCAAAGGGCGAGCGGGGGGCGAATCAGTTCTTC.